The subject of this entry is one TCR beta chain. Its antigen is not known. This specimen belongs to a study of cytomegalovirus exposure and HLA in healthy donors. CDR3 length: 12 amino acids. Deletions cut 2 bases from V and 5 bases from J, with 9 bases between. CDR1 and CDR2 from the germline V gene are GTSNPN and SVGIG (reference sequence). Study-wide results and caveats: Later analysis associated a missense DCLRE1C variant with TCR beta V- and J-gene trimming.

Primers: 60 Vbeta forward and 13 Jbeta reverse. Libraries were prepared by immunoSEQ multiplex PCR; TCRdb keeps only in-frame clonotypes and omits some of them. The table includes roughly 190,000 clones, about 77% detected once. The clonotype comes from a woman in her 30s in good health and CMV-seropositive. This chain links TRBV30 with TRBJ1-1; no definite D call. Sample: PBMCs. DNA for the CDR3: TGTGCCTGGAGTTTGTGGAGTACTGAAGCTTTCTTT. It is translated as CAWSLWSTEAFF.